The 3 T cell receptor beta chains given below trace back to one sample, sequenced in a study of T cell responses to AZD1222 COVID-19 vaccine. TCRdb's table, derived via immunoSEQ multiplex PCR, lists solely in-frame clones and lacks some. Seen here are some 99,000 clones, 88% observed once, and the top ten hold more than 15%. The specimen comprised peripheral blood, sampled 28 days after the second AZD1222 dose. These receptors were obtained from an adult who received the AZD1222 COVID-19 vaccine.

This chain uses TRBV11-3 with TRBJ1-1; TRBD1 matches at 8 bases. V lost 5 bases, J lost 4 bases, and 3 bases stayed unmatched. This CDR3 comprises 13 residues. The germline V gene encodes CDR1 SGHNT and CDR2 YENEEA. CDR3 region: CASSPGTGTEAFF. The CDR3 DNA sequence: TGTGCCAGCAGCCCTGGGACAGGCACTGAAGCTTTCTTT.

The chain links TRBV7-2 to TRBJ2-7; D might be TRBD2 (6 bases). The CDR3 sequence is 17 residues long. Germline V gene sequence: CDR1 SGHTA, CDR2 FQGNSA. Trimming removed 6 bases at V and 0 bases at J, with 21 bases between. This CDR3 reads CASRVQGGRGSSYEQYF. CDR3 nucleotide sequence: TGTGCCAGCAGAGTTCAAGGTGGGCGGGGAAGCTCCTACGAGCAGTACTTC.

The chain links TRBV7-2 to TRBJ2-5, with D possibly matching TRBD1 (5 bases). V was cut by 5 bases and J by 0 bases, with 7 bases left in between. Looked up from germline, CDR1 is SGHTA and CDR2 is FQGNSA. The CDR3 runs to 13 residues. This CDR3 is CASSQGYQETQYF. As DNA, the CDR3 is TGTGCCAGCAGCCAGGGATACCAAGAGACCCAGTACTTC.